This TCR beta chain emerged from a study of long-term antiretroviral therapy in people with HIV. They ran version v3.0 of the immunoSEQ assay at survey level. Generated by immunoSEQ multiplex PCR, the TCRdb table keeps only in-frame clones and is missing some. This sample has 32,000 or so clones; 70% to 90% occur once, and the top ten carry roughly 8.6%. The study's findings and limits: When set beside controls, HIV repertoires had CDR3 length ranges that were narrower. Clonotypes expanded prior to ART showed repertoire dominance at all sampled time points. Nothing was known about ART adherence, viral resistance or changes in therapy.

Regarding this clone: Antigen: not known.

CDR3 length equals 15 residues. Germline-derived CDR1 and CDR2 are SGHNT and YYREEE (reference sequence). V dropped 4 bases and J dropped 5 bases, with 19 bases sitting between them. V usage is TRBV5-4 and J usage is TRBJ2-7; maybe TRBD1 (6 bases). The sample consisted of unsorted PBMCs, taken 3.2 years before starting antiretroviral therapy. The TCR sequence derives from a man over 45 with HIV. CDR3 bases: TGTGCCAGCAGCCCGGCCAGTTCAGGGGTCCACGAGCAGTACTTC. Its translation: CASSPASSGVHEQYF.